This T cell receptor (beta chain) was identified in a study of blood T cells in healthy people across ages. A second about 7 to 12 cycle PCR used barcoded and J-beta primers. Researchers report that a template-switch adaptor with 12 random nucleotides tagged each cDNA molecule. TCRdb passed the 5' RACE reads through MiXCR, listing each CDR3 protein once. The profile shows about 640,000 distinct CDR3 sequences, about 30% of them singletons. CDR1 and CDR2 (germline): SQVTM, ANQGSEA. This CDR3 is built from 16 residues. With V trimmed by 0 bases and J by 5 bases, 10 bases remained unmatched. Study-wide results and limits: While age rose, TCR beta diversity per million T cells dropped in a roughly linear way. Higher diversity, along with more naive CD4+ cells, distinguished long-lived donors from aged donors.

Each donor was a healthy Caucasian individual from Russia, aged about 6 to 95. This clonotype showed up many times. Its antigen remains unidentified. This rearrangement joins TRBV29-1 to TRBJ2-1, with 7 bases identical to TRBD1. The clonotype comes from a woman of 80 years or more in good health. The sample was blood. CDR3 in DNA: TGCAGCGTTGAAGATCGACACAGGGGCTTTGACAATGAGCAGTTCTTC. Its translation is CSVEDRHRGFDNEQFF.